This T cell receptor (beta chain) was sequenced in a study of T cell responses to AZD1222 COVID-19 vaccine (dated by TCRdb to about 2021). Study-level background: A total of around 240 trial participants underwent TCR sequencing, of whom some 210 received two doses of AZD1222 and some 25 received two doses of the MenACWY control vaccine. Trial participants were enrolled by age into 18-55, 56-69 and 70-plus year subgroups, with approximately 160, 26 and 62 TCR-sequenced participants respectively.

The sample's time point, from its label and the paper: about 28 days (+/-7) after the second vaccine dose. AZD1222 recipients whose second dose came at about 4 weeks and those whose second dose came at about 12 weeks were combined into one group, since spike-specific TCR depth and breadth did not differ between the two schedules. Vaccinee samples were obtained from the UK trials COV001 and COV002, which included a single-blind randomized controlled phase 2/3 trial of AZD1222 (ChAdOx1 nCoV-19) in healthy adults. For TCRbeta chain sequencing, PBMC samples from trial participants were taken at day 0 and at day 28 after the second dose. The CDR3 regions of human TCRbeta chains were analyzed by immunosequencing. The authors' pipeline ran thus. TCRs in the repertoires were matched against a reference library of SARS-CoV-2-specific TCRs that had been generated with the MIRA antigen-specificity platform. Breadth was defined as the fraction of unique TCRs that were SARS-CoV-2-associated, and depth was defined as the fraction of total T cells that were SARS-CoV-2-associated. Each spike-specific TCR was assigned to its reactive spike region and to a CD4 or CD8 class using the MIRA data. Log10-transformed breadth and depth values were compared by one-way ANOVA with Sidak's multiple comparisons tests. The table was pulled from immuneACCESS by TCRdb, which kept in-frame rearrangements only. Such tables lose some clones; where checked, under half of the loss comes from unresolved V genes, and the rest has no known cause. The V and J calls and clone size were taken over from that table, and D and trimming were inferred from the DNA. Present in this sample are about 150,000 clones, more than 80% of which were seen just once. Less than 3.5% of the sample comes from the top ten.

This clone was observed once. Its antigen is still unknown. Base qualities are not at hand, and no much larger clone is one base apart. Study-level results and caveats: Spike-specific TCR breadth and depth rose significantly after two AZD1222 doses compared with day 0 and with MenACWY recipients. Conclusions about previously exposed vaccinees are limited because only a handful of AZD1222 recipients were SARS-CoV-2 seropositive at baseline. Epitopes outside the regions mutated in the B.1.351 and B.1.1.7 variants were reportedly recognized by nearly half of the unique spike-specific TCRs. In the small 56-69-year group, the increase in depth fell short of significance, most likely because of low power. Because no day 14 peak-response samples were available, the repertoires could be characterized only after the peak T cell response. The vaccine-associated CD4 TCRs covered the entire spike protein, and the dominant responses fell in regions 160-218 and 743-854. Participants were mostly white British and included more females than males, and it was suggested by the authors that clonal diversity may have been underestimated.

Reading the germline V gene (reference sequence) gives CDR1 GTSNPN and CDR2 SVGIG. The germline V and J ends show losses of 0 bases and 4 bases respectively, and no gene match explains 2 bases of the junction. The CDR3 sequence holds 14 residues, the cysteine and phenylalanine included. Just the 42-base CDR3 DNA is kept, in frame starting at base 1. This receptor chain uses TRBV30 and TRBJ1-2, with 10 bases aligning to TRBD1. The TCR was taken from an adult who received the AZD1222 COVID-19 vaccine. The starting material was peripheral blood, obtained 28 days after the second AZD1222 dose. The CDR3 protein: CAWSVRQGAYGYTF. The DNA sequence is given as TGTGCCTGGAGTGTACGACAGGGGGCCTATGGCTACACCTTC.